The clone carrying this T cell receptor (beta chain) has only one observation. Its antigen is not known. The libraries were made with immunoSEQ version 4 in survey mode. Template was genomic DNA at 10 ng/uL, with up to roughly 1 ug used per sample. TCRdb's copy holds only in-frame clones and misses some; the assay was immunoSEQ multiplex PCR. The profile shows about 20,000 clones, more than 55% of them singletons. Germline V CDR1 and CDR2: LNHDA, SQIVND (reference sequence). The V end lost 2 bases, the J end lost 4 bases, and 13 bases lay between the germline ends. CDR3 length: 15 amino acids. The data stem from a study of persistence of HIV-infected CD4 T cells. Overlapping HIV-1 Gag 15-mer peptides at 1 ug per peptide per mL were used. Sorting of responding CD4+ T cells relied on upregulated CD40 ligand together with CD69.

This TCR was recovered from an adult woman with HIV who was CMV-seropositive. The sequencing here drew on CD4+ T cells sorted from PBMCs after approximately 19-hour stimulation, taken from a patient who received antiretroviral therapy. The chain recombines TRBV19 with TRBJ2-3, with D possibly matching TRBD1 (5 bases). Here the CDR3 reads CASSIWGLGADTQYF. CDR3 bases: TGTGCCAGTAGTATATGGGGCCTCGGAGCAGATACGCAGTATTTT.